This T cell receptor (beta chain) was captured in a study of cytomegalovirus exposure and HLA in healthy donors. Whole-study findings and limits: HLA alleles showed associations with 15,000 to 20,000 TCR beta sequences in a later analysis, at a 0.05 false discovery rate.

PCR used 60 Vbeta primers and 13 Jbeta primers. Profiling relied on immunoSEQ multiplex PCR, and the TCRdb table lists in-frame clones only, not all of them. The table has around 200,000 clones, 70% seen once; the top ten hold approximately 2.5%. On this clone itself: Its target is unknown.

Material: PBMCs. This TCR derives from a man aged 40-49 years in good health and CMV-seropositive.

CDR3 loop: CASTNHQGVYGYTF. DNA of the CDR3: TGCGCCTCAACTAACCATCAGGGGGTTTATGGCTACACCTTC. V and J are TRBV5-1 and TRBJ1-2, with 7 bases that match TRBD1. This CDR3 contains 14 residues. Germline CDR1 SGHRS, CDR2 YFSETQ. J lost 5 bases, V lost 10 bases, and 14 bases had no gene match.